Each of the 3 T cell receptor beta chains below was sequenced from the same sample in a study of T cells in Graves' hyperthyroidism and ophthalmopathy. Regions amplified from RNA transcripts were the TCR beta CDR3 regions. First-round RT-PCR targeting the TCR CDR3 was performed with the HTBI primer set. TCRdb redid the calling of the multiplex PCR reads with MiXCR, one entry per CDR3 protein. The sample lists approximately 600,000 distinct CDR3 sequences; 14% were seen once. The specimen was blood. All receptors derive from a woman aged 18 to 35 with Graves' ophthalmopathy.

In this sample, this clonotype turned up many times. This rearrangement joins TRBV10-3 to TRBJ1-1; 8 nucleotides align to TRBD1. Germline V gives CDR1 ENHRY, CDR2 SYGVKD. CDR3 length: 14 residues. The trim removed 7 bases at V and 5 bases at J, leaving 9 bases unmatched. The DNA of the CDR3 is TGTGCCATCACCAAGGGGACAGGAGGAACTGAAGCTTTCTTT. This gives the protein CAITKGTGGTEAFF.

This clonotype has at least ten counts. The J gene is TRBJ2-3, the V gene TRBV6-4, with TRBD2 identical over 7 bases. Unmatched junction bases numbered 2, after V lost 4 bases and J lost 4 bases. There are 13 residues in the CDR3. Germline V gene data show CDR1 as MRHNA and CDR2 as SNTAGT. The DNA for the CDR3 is TGTGCCAGCAGTGGGACTAGGGCAGATACGCAGTATTTT. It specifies CASSGTRADTQYF.

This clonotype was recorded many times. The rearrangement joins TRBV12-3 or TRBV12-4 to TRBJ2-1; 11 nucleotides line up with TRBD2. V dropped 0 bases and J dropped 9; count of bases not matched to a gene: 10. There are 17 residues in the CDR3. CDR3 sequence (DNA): TGTGCCAGCAGTTTAGCCGCAACTAGCGGGAGTTTGGGTGAGCAGTTCTTC. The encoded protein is CASSLAATSGSLGEQFF.